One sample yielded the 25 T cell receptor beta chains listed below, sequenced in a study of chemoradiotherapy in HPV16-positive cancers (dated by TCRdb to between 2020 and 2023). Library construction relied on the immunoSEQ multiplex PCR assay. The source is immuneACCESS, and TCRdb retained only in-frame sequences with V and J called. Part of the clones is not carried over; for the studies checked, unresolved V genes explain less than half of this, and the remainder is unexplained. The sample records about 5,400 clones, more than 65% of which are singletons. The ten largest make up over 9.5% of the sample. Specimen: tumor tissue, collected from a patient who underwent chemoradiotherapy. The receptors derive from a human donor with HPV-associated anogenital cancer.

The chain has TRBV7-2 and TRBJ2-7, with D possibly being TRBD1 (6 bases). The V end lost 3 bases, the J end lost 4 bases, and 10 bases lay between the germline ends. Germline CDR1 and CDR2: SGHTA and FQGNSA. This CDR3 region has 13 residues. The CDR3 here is CASSFGQGYEQYF. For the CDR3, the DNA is TGTGCCAGCAGCTTCGGTCAGGGGTACGAGCAGTACTTC.

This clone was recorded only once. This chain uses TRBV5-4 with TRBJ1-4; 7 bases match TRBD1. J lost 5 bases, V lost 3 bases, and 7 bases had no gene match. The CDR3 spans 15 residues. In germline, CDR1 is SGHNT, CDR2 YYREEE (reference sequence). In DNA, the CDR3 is TGTGCCAGCAGCTCCAACAGGGGAGGGAATGAAAAACTGTTTTTT. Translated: CASSSNRGGNEKLFF.

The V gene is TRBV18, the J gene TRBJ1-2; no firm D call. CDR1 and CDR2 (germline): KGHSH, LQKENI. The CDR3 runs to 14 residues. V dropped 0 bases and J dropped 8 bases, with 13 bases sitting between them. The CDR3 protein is CASSPPAHPIGYTF. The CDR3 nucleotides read TGTGCCAGCTCACCACCGGCCCACCCTATCGGCTACACCTTC.

The DNA of the CDR3 is TGTGCCAGCAGTGAGCAGGGAAACCTTTTAGGGGAGCTGTTTTTT. Encoded protein: CASSEQGNLLGELFF. The chain has TRBV6-1 and TRBJ2-2, with TRBD1 as a possible D gene (5 bases). The CDR3 length is 15 residues. V gave up 3 bases and J gave up 8 bases, with 16 bases separating them. The germline CDR1 and CDR2 sequences are MNHNS and SASEGT.

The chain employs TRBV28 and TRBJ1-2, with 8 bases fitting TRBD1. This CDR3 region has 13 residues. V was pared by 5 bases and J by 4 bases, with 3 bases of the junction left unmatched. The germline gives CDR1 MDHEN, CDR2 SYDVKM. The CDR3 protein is CASSIDRGYGYTF. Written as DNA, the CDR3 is TGTGCCAGCAGTATCGACAGGGGCTATGGCTACACCTTC.

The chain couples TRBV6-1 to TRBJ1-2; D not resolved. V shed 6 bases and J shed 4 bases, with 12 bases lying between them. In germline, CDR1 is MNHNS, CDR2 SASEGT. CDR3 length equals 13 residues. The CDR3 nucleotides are TGTGCCAGCAGCGTAGACAAGCTCTATGGCTACACCTTC. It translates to CASSVDKLYGYTF.

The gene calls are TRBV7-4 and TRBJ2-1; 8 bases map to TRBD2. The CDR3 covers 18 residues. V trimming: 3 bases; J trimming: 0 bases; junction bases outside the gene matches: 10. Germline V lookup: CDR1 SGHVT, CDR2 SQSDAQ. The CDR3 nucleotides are TGTGCCAGCAGCTTTAGGCTAGCGGGCCTCTTCTCCTACAATGAGCAGTTCTTC. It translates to CASSFRLAGLFSYNEQFF.

CDR3 protein: CASSLAGETQYF. The DNA for the CDR3 is TGCGCCAGCAGCTTGGCCGGGGAGACCCAGTACTTC. The gene calls are TRBV5-1 and TRBJ2-5, with D hard to call. The CDR3 extends over 12 amino acids. The germline CDR1 and CDR2 sequences are SGHRS and YFSETQ. The V end lost 0 bases, the J end lost 5 bases, and 5 bases lay between the germline ends.

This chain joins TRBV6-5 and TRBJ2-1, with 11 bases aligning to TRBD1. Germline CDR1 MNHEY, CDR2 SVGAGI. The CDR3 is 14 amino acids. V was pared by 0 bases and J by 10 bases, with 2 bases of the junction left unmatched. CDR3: CASSYSWDRGEQFF. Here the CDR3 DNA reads TGTGCCAGCAGTTACTCGTGGGACAGGGGGGAGCAGTTCTTC.

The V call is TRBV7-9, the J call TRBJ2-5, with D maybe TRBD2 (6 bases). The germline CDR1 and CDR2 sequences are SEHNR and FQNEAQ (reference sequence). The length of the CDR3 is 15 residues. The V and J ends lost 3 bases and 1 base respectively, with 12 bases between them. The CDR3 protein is CASSFGGGGQETQYF. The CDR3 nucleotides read TGTGCCAGCAGCTTTGGGGGAGGTGGCCAAGAGACCCAGTACTTC.

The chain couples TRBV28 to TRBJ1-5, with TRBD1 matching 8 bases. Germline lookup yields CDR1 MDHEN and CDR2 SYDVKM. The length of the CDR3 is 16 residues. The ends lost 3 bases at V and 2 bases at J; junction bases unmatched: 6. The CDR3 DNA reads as TGTGCCAGCAGTTTGACAGGGGAGGCCGGCAATCAGCCCCAGCATTTT. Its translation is CASSLTGEAGNQPQHF.

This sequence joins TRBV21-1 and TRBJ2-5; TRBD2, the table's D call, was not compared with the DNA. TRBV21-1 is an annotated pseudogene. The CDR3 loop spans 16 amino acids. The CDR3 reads CASSAELPSQKETQYF. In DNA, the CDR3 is TGTGCCAGCAGCGCCGAACTCCCAAGCCAAAAAGAGACCCAGTACTTC.

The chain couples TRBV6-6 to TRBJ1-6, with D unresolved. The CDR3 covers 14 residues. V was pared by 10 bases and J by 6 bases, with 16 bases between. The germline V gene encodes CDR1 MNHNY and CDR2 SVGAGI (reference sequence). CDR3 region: CATHYRASNSPLHF. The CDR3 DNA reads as TGTGCCACACACTACCGGGCGAGTAATTCACCCCTCCACTTT.

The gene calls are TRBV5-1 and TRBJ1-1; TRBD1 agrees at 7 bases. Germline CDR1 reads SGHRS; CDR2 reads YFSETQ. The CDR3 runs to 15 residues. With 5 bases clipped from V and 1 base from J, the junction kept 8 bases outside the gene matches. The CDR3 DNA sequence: TGCGCCAGCAGGACAGGGTTGGGTGGGAACACTGAAGCTTTCTTT. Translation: CASRTGLGGNTEAFF.

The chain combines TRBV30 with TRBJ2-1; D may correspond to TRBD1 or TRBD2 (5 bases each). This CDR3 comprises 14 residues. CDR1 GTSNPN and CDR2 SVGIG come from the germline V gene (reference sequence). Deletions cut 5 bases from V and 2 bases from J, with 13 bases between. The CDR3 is CAWSGRTPYNEQFF. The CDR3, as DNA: TGTGCCTGGTCGGGGCGGACCCCCTACAATGAGCAGTTCTTC.

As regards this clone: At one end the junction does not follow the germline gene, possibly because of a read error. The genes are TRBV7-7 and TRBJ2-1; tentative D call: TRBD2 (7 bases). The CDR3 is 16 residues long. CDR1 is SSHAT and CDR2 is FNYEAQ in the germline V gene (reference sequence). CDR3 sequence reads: CASSPRAGATGNEQFF. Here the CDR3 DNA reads TGTGCTAGCAGCCCCAGGGCGGGGGCGACGGGCAATGAGCAGTTCTTC.

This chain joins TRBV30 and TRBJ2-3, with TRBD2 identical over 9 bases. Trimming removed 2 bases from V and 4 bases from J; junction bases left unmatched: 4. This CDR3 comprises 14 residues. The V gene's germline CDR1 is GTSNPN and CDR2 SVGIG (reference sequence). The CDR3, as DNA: TGTGCCTGGAGTCTCGGCGGGAGGGCAGATACGCAGTATTTT. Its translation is CAWSLGGRADTQYF.

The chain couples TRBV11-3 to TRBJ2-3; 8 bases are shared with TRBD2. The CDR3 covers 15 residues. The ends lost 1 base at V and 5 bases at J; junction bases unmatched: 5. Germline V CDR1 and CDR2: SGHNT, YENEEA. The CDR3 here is CASSLAGGPLDTQYF. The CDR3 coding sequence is TGTGCCAGCAGCTTAGCGGGAGGGCCCTTAGATACGCAGTATTTT.

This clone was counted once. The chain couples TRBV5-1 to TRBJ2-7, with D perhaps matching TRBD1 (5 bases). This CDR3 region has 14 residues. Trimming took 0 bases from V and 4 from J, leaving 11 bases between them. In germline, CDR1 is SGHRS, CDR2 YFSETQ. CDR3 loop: CASSLDTGIYEQYF. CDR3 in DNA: TGCGCCAGCAGCTTGGATACAGGTATATACGAGCAGTACTTC.

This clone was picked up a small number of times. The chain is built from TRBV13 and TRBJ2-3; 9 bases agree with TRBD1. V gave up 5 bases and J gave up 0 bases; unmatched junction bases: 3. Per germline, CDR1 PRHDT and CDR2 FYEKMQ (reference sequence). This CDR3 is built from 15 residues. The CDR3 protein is CASSRTGVSTDTQYF. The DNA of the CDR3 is TGTGCCAGCAGCAGGACAGGGGTGAGCACAGATACGCAGTATTTT.

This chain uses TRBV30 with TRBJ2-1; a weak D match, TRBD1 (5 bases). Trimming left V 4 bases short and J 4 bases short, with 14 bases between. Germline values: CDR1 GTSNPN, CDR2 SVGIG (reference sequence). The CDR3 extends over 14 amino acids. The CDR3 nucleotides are TGTGCCTGGACCGCTTCTGGGGCTTACAATGAGCAGTTCTTC. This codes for CAWTASGAYNEQFF.

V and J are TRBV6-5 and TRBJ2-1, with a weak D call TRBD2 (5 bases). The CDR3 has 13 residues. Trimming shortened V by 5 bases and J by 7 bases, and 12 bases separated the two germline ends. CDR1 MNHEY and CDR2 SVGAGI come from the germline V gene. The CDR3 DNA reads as TGTGCCAGCAGTGCTGGACTTAGGAATGAGCAGTTCTTC. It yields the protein CASSAGLRNEQFF.

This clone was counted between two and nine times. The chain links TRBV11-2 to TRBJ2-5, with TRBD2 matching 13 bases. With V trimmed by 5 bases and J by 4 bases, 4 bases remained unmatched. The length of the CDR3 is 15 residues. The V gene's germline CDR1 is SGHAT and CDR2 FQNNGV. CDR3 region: CASSRGLAGRETQYF. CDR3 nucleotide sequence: TGTGCCAGCAGCCGGGGACTAGCGGGAAGAGAGACCCAGTACTTC.

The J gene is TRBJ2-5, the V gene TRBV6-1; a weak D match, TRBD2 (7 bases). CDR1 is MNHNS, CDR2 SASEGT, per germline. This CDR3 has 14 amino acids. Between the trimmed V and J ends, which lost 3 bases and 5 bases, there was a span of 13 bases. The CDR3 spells CASSELRGRETQYF. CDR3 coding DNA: TGTGCCAGCAGTGAGTTGCGGGGGCGGGAGACCCAGTACTTC.

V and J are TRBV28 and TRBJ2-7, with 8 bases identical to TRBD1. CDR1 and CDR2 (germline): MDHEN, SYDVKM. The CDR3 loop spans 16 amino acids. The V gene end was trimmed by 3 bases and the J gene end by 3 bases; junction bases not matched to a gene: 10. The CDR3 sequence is CASSFLRGRKNYEQYF. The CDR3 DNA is TGTGCCAGCAGTTTTCTCAGGGGGCGAAAGAACTACGAGCAGTACTTC.